This T cell receptor (beta chain) stems from a study of T cell repertoires in cytomegalovirus infection. This clonotype was counted only a few times. TCRdb redid the calling of the reads with MiXCR, one entry per CDR3 protein. The repertoire holds approximately 500,000 distinct CDR3 sequences, with 16% as singletons. Deletions cut 3 bases from V and 1 base from J, with 13 bases between. The V gene's germline CDR1 is SGHRS and CDR2 YFSETQ. The CDR3 has 16 amino acids. The V call is TRBV5-1, the J call TRBJ2-2; the D call may be TRBD1 or TRBD2 (5 bases each). The source is a human donor in good health (CMV status not recorded). Some clones in this sample may be carry-over from other donors' samples. Material: CD8+ T cells from PBMCs. CDR3 nucleotide sequence: TGCGCCAGCAGCTGGGGACCGACACAGAACACCGGGGAGCTGTTTTTT. Translating it yields CASSWGPTQNTGELFF.